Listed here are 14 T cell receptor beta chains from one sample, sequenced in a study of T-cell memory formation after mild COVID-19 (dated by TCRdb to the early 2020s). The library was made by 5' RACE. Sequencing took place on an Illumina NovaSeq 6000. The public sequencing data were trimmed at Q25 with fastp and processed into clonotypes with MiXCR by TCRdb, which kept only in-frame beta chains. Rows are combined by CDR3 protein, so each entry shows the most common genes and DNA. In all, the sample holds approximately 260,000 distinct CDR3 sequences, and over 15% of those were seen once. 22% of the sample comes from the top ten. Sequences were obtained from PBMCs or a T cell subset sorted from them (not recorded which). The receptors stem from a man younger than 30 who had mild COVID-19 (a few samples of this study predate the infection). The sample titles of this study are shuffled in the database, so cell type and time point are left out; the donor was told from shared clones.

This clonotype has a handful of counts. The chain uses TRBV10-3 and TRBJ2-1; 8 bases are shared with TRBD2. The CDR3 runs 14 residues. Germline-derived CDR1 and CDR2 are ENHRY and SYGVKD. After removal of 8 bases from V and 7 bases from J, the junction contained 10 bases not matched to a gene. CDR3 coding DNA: TGTGCCATCGCCCCCGGGGGGGCGCGTAATGAGCAGTTCTTC. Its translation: CAIAPGGARNEQFF.

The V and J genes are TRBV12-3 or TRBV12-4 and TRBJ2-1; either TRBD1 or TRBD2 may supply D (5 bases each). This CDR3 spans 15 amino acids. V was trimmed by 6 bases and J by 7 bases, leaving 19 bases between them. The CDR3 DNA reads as TGTGCCAGCAGATTTTCCGGGGCCGGGCGGAATGAGCAGTTCTTC. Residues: CASRFSGAGRNEQFF.

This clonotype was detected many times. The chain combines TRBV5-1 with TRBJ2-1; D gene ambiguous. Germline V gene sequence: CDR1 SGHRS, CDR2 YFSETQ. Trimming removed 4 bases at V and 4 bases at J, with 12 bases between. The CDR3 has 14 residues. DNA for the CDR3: TGCGCCAGCAGCCTTGAGATACCTTACAATGAGCAGTTCTTC. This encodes CASSLEIPYNEQFF.

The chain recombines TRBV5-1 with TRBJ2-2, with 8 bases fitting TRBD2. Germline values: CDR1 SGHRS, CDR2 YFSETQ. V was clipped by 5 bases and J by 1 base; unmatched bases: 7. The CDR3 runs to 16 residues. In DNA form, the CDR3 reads TGCGCCAGCAGACCGAGCGGGGGCCTGAACACCGGGGAGCTGTTTTTT. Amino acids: CASRPSGGLNTGELFF.

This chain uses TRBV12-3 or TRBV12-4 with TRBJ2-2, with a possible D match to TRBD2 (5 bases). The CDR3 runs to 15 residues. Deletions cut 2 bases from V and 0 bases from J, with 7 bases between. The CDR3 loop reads CASSLRGSNTGELFF. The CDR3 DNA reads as TGTGCCAGCAGTTTACGGGGTTCGAACACCGGGGAGCTGTTTTTT.

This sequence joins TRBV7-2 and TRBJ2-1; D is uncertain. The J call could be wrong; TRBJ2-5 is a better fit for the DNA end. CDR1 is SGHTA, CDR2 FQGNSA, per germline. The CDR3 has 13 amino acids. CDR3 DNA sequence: TGTGCCAGCAGCTTAAGTCCCGCGGAGACCCAGTACTTC. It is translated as CASSLSPAETQYF.

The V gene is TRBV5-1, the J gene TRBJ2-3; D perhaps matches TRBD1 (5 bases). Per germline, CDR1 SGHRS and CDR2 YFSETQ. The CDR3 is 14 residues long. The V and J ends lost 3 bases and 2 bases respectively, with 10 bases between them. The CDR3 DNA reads TGCGCCAGCAGCTCCGACAGTGTCACAGATACGCAGTATTTT. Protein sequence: CASSSDSVTDTQYF.

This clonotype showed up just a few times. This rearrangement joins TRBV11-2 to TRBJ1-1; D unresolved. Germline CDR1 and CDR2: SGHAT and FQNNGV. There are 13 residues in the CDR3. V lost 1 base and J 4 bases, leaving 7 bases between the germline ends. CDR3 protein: CASSLVHSTEAFF. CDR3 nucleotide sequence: TGTGCCAGCAGCTTAGTGCACAGCACTGAAGCTTTCTTT.

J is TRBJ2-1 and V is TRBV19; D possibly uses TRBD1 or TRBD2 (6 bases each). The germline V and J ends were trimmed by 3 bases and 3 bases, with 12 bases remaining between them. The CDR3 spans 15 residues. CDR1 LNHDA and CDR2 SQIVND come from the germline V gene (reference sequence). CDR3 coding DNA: TGTGCCAGTAGTATGGGTCGGGGGCGCTACAATGAGCAGTTCTTC. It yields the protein CASSMGRGRYNEQFF.

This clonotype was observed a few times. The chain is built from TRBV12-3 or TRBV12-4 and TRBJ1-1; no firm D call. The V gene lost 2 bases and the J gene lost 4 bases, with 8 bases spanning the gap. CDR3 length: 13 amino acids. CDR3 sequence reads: CASSLRSLTEAFF. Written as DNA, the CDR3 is TGTGCCAGCAGTTTAAGATCTCTCACTGAAGCTTTCTTT.

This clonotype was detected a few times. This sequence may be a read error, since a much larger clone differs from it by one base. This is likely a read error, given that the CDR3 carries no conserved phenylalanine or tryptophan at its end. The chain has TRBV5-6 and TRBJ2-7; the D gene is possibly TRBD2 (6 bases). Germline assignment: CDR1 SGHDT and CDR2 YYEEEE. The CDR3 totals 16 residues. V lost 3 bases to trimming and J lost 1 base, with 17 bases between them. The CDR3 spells CASSSWRAGNSYEQYL. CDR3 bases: TGTGCCAGCAGCTCATGGAGGGCAGGGAATTCCTACGAGCAGTACCTC.

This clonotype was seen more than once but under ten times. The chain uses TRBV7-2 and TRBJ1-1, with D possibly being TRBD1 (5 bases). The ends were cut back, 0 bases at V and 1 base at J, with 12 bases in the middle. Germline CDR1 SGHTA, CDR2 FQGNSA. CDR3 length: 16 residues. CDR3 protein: CASSLARMGGNTEAFF. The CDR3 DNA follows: TGTGCCAGCAGCTTAGCGCGTATGGGGGGGAACACTGAAGCTTTCTTT.

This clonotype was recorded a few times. The CDR3 loop reads CASSSGAGTAYGYTF. The CDR3 nucleotides read TGTGCCAGCAGCTCAGGGGCAGGGACGGCGTATGGCTACACCTTC. The chain joins TRBV6-1 to TRBJ1-2; TRBD1 is a possible D gene (6 bases). Germline CDR1 and CDR2: MNHNS and SASEGT. The length of the CDR3 is 15 residues. Trimming cost V 6 bases and J 5 bases, with 19 bases left between them.

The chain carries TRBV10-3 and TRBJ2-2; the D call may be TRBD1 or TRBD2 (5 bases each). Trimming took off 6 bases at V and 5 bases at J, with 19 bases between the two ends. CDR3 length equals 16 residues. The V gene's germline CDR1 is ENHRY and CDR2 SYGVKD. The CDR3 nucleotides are TGTGCCATCAGGGTAGAGGCCACATGGGGGACCGGGGAGCTGTTTTTT. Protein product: CAIRVEATWGTGELFF.